A single sample is the source of the 5 T cell receptor beta chains below, sequenced in a study of blood T cell repertoires in COVID-19. Libraries were prepared by immunoSEQ multiplex PCR; TCRdb keeps only in-frame clonotypes and omits some of them. The table has around 170,000 clones, about 82% seen once. The material sequenced was peripheral blood. These receptors were collected from a man in his fifties with active or convalescent COVID-19.

V usage is TRBV29-1 and J usage is TRBJ1-1, with 7 bases lining up with TRBD1. The V and J ends lost 6 bases and 2 bases, in that order; junction bases with no gene match: 9. Germline CDR1 SQVTM, CDR2 ANQGSEA. The CDR3 consists of 14 residues. CDR3 sequence reads: CSVSRDSLNTEAFF. CDR3 coding DNA: TGCAGCGTATCAAGGGACAGCCTTAACACTGAAGCTTTCTTT.

The V call is TRBV18, the J call TRBJ2-5; 8 bases fit TRBD1. From germline, CDR1 is KGHSH and CDR2 LQKENI. The CDR3 is made up of 15 amino acids. V lost 3 bases to trimming and J lost 3 bases; unmatched junction nucleotides: 6. This CDR3 reads CASSPTGDSKETQYF. In nucleotides, the CDR3 is TGTGCCAGCTCACCGACAGGGGATTCCAAAGAGACCCAGTACTTC.

The J gene is TRBJ2-2, the V gene TRBV3-1 (or the pseudogene TRBV3-2); tentative D call: TRBD2 (6 bases). Germline CDR1 LGHDT, CDR2 YNNKEL (reference sequence). This CDR3 contains 15 residues. V was cut by 3 bases and J by 0 bases, with 8 bases left in between. CDR3 residues: CASSQGLTNTGELFF. The DNA for the CDR3 is TGTGCCAGCAGCCAGGGACTGACGAACACCGGGGAGCTGTTTTTT.

This clone was observed a single time. The rearrangement uses TRBV6-1 and TRBJ1-1; a possible D gene is TRBD1 (5 bases). With 0 bases removed from V and 5 bases from J, the gap between germline ends came to 7 bases. The CDR3 has 13 residues. CDR1 MNHNS and CDR2 SASEGT come from the germline V gene. The chain's CDR3 is CASSEARGTEAFF. CDR3 in DNA: TGTGCCAGCAGTGAAGCCCGGGGGACTGAAGCTTTCTTT.

The chain is built from TRBV19 and TRBJ1-2, with D tentatively TRBD1 (5 bases). The length of the CDR3 is 13 residues. The V gene's germline CDR1 is LNHDA and CDR2 SQIVND (reference sequence). Between the trimmed V and J ends, which lost 1 base and 8 bases, there was a span of 11 bases. The CDR3 region is CASSIGRARGYTF. The DNA for the CDR3 is TGTGCCAGTAGTATAGGCAGGGCAAGGGGCTACACCTTC.